Described below is a single TCR beta chain sequence and its context. Antigen unknown. The blood sample was taken at first hyperthyroidism diagnosis, before any ophthalmopathy symptoms. V lost 3 bases and J lost 5, with 11 bases in between. Germline V gene lookup returns CDR1 KGHSH and CDR2 LQKENI. This CDR3 comprises 13 residues. The record originates from a study of T cells in Graves' hyperthyroidism and ophthalmopathy. Study results and limitations: Most clonotypes that expanded in the thyroid above 0.001 also showed up in blood. Before onset, ophthalmopathy was predicted by the model a median roughly 6.4 months earlier.

Researchers amplified the TCR beta CDR3 regions from RNA transcripts. HTBI primers drove first-round RT-PCR of the TCR CDR3. TCRdb reanalysed the multiplex PCR reads using MiXCR and keeps one entry per CDR3 protein. Altogether 300,000 to 450,000 distinct CDR3 sequences are present, approximately 13% being singletons, with the ten largest covering less than 25%. The sequenced sample was blood. V and J are TRBV18 and TRBJ2-7; TRBD2 is a possible D gene (5 bases). The origin of this receptor is a man aged 30 to 45 with Graves' hyperthyroidism that later progressed to Graves' ophthalmopathy. The CDR3 nucleotides are TGTGCCAGCTCACCTTACGTGAGGGACGAGCAGTACTTC. Its protein is CASSPYVRDEQYF.